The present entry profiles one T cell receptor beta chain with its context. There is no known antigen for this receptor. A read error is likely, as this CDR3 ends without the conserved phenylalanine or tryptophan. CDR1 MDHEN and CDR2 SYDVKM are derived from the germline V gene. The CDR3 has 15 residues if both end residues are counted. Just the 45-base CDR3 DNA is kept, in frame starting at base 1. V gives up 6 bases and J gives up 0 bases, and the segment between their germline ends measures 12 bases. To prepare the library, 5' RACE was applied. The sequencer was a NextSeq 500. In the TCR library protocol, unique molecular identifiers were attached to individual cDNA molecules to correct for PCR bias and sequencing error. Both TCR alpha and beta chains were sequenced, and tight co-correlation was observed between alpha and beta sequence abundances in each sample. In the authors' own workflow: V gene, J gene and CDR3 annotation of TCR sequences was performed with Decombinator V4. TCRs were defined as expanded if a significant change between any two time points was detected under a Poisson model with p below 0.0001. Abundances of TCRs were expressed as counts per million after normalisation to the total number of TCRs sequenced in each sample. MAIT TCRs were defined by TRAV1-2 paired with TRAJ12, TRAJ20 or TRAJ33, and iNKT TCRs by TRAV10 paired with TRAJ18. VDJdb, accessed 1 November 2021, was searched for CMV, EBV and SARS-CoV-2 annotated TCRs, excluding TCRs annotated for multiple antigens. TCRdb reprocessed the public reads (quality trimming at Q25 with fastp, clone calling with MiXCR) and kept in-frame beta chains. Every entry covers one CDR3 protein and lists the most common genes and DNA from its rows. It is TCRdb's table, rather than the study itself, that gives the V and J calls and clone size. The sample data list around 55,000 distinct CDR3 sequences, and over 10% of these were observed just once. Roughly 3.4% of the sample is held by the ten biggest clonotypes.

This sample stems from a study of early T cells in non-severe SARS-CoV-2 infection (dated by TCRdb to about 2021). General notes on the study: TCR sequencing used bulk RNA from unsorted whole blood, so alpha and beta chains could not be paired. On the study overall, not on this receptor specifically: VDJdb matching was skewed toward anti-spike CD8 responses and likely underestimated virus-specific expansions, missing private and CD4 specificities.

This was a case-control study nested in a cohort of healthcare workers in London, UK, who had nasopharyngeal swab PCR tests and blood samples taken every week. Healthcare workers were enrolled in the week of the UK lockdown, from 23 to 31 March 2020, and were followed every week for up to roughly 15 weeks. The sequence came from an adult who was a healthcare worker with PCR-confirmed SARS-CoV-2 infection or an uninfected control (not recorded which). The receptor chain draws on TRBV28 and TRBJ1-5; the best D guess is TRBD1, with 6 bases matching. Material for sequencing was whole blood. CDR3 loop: CASSSTGSSNQPQHI. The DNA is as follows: TGTGCCAGCAGCTCGACAGGTTCTAGCAATCAGCCCCAGCATATT.